Listed below are T cell receptor beta chains from one sample, sequenced in a study of metastatic and nonmetastatic thyroid tumors. MiXCR reprocessed the PCR reads for TCRdb. Of 30,000 to 35,000 clones in the sample, around 16% were seen once. Input material: blood. These receptors were collected from a male donor with papillary thyroid cancer or a benign thyroid nodule (not recorded which). Some clones in this sample may be carry-over from other donors' samples. CDR3s include the opening cysteine and the closing phenylalanine or tryptophan. The order of the fields is clone size, J gene, V gene, D gene, CDR3 length, CDR3 DNA, CDR3 protein. A D gene is named only where the DNA matches it firmly. The size entry is marked missing in some rows and otherwise reads once, few, many or a size class.

>many|TRBJ1-4|TRBV6-1|.|14
TGTGCCAGCAGTGACAGGGCGACTAATGAAAAACTGTTTTTT
CASSDRATNEKLFF
>once|TRBJ2-3|TRBV5-1|.|13
TGCGCCAGCAGCTTGGTACCCACAGATACGCAGTATTTT
CASSLVPTDTQYF
>many|TRBJ2-7|TRBV28|.|13
TGTGCCAGCAGTTTAACCCCCTCCTACGAGCAGTACTTC
CASSLTPSYEQYF
>many|TRBJ1-4|TRBV6-1|.|15
TGTGCCAGCAGGGGTCAGGGCCTGCTCAATGAAAAACTGTTTTTT
CASRGQGLLNEKLFF
>once|TRBJ1-6|TRBV5-1|.|15
TGCGCCAGCAGCTTGGTGGTGGGGGCGGATTCACCCCTCCACTTT
CASSLVVGADSPLHF
>hyperexpanded|TRBJ2-7|TRBV28|TRBD1|18
TGTGCCAGCAGCTTGACCGGGACAGGGGCCTTTCCTTCCTACGAGCAGTACTTC
CASSLTGTGAFPSYEQYF
>many|TRBJ2-3|TRBV19|.|13
TGTGCCAGTAGTAAGCGGTCAGGAGATACGCAGTATTTT
CASSKRSGDTQYF
>many|TRBJ2-7|TRBV20-1|.|16
TGCAGTGCTAGAGATCAGGAGGTCGGGACCACCTACGAGCAGTACTTC
CSARDQEVGTTYEQYF
>.|TRBJ1-2|TRBV27|.|13
TGTGACAGCAGTTTGGCAGGGGACTATGGCTACACCTTC
CDSSLAGDYGYTF
>many|TRBJ2-1|TRBV20-1|TRBD2|16
TGCAGTGCTAGAGATAAACTAGCGGGGAGGGAGTATGAGCAGTTCTTC
CSARDKLAGREYEQFF
>medium-sized|TRBJ2-1|TRBV16|.|14
TGTGCCAGCAGCCCGGCGGGATCCTACAATGAGCAGTTCTTC
CASSPAGSYNEQFF
>many|TRBJ2-5|TRBV5-1|.|13
TGCGCCAGCAGCCGAACTGGTGGGGAGACCCAGTACTTC
CASSRTGGETQYF
>.|TRBJ2-3|TRBV20-1|TRBD2|15
TGCAGTGCTAACCGACTAGCGGGGAGCACAGGTACGCAGTATTTT
CSANRLAGSTGTQYF
>many|TRBJ1-2|TRBV6-5|.|14
TGTGCCAGCAGTTACAACGGAGAACCGTTCGGCTACACCTTC
CASSYNGEPFGYTF
>few|TRBJ1-2|TRBV6-5|.|12
TGTGCCAGCAGTTATGGTACCTATGGCTACACCTTC
CASSYGTYGYTF
>many|TRBJ2-1|TRBV27|.|12
TGTGCCAGCAGTCCCGCGACCCATTCTTGGGTCTTC
CASSPATHSWVF
>.|TRBJ2-1|TRBV10-3|.|13
TGTGTCATCAGTGGGCTGCAGGGCAATGAGCAGTTCTTC
CVISGLQGNEQFF
>.|TRBJ2-7|TRBV20-1|.|14
TGCAGTGCTAGTCCTTTTTGGATCTCCTACGAGCAGTACTTC
CSASPFWISYEQYF
>many|TRBJ2-5|TRBV2|TRBD2|14
TGTGCCAGCAGAGCGGGAGGGGGGAGGGAGACCCAGTACTTC
CASRAGGGRETQYF
>medium-sized|TRBJ1-5|TRBV6-1|TRBD1|15
TGTGCCAGCAGAAATAACAGGGGGCTGGGACAGCCCCAGCATTTT
CASRNNRGLGQPQHF
>many|TRBJ2-7|TRBV7-9|TRBD1|15
TGTGCCAGCAGCCCCCGGGACAGGGTAACCTACGAGCAGTACTTC
CASSPRDRVTYEQYF
>.|TRBJ2-3|TRBV20-1|.|15
TGCAGTGCTAGTTCTGTCGATCGGGGCACAGATACGCATTATTTT
CSASSVDRGTDTHYF
>many|TRBJ2-1|TRBV30|TRBD1|12
TGTGCCTGGAGTGTATCGAGGACAGGGGAGTTCTTC
CAWSVSRTGEFF
>many|TRBJ2-2|TRBV4-1|TRBD2|19
TGCGCCAGCAGCCAAGATGCGCTAGCGGGAGACGCGGGGACCGGGGAGCTGTTTTTT
CASSQDALAGDAGTGELFF
>many|TRBJ1-2|TRBV4-1|.|16
TGCGCCAGCAGCCAAGAAGGCCCTGGGACCCACGCGGGCTACACCTTC
CASSQEGPGTHAGYTF
>few|TRBJ2-7|TRBV11-2|.|15
TGTGCCAGCAGCTTAGTCGGGAGTAAGGCCTACGAGCAGTACTTC
CASSLVGSKAYEQYF
>many|TRBJ2-7|TRBV14|.|11
TGTGCCAGCAGCCATGGGACCGAGCAGTACTTC
CASSHGTEQYF
>many|TRBJ1-1|TRBV12-3/TRBV12-4|.|12
TGTGCCAGCAGCTTGGGACTCTCGGCAGCTTTCTTT
CASSLGLSAAFF
>many|TRBJ1-2|TRBV30|.|12
TGTGCCTGGAGCAGAGCTAACTATGGCTACACCTTC
CAWSRANYGYTF
>few|TRBJ2-7|TRBV2|.|14
.
CASSVAGGTGELYF
>many|TRBJ1-2|TRBV28|.|16
TGTGCCAGCAGTTTGAGGGGTACAGGGCCTCCTGGGGGCTACACCTTC
CASSLRGTGPPGGYTF
>medium-sized|TRBJ2-2|TRBV12-3/TRBV12-4|.|13
TGTGCCAGCAATCCAGGGAACACCGGGGAGCTGTTTTTT
CASNPGNTGELFF
>many|TRBJ2-3|TRBV6-2/TRBV6-3|TRBD2|12
TGTGCCACCGTACGGTCGGCGGGGGAACAGTATTTT
CATVRSAGEQYF
>many|TRBJ2-7|TRBV4-1|TRBD1|14
TGCGCCAGCAGCCGCGACAGGGAAGGGGACGAGCAGTACTTC
CASSRDREGDEQYF
>many|TRBJ2-6|TRBV3-1|TRBD2|17
TGTGCCAGCAGCCCCTGGGGCGGGGGAACTGGGGCCAACGTCCTGACTTTC
CASSPWGGGTGANVLTF
>many|TRBJ2-2|TRBV7-3|.|13
TGTGCCAGCAGCGCGTTCCGCACCGGGGAGCTGTTTTTT
CASSAFRTGELFF
>many|TRBJ1-5|TRBV20-1|.|15
TGCAGTGCCAGCGCCGACACAATCGGAAATCAGCCCCAGCATTTT
CSASADTIGNQPQHF
>many|TRBJ2-5|TRBV28|.|15
TGTGCCAGCAGTTTAGAGGGGGTGATCGCGGAGACCCAGTACTTC
CASSLEGVIAETQYF
>many|TRBJ2-1|TRBV28|TRBD1|15
TGTGCCAGCAGTTTACGGGACAGGGTGAGGAGTGAGCAGTTCTTC
CASSLRDRVRSEQFF
>many|TRBJ1-5|TRBV7-8|.|16
TGTGCCAGCAGCTTGTCGCGGAGGGAGGGTAATCAGCCCCAGCATTTT
CASSLSRREGNQPQHF
>many|TRBJ2-1|TRBV18|.|12
TGTGCCAGCTCTCGCGACGACAATGAGCAGTTCTTC
CASSRDDNEQFF
>.|TRBJ2-5|TRBV5-2|.|22
TGTGCCAGCAACTTATCCCCCGCTAGTGGGCGACTAGTGTCAGGAAGCCAGGGGACCCAGTACTTC
CASNLSPASGRLVSGSQGTQYF
>many|TRBJ2-5|TRBV6-2/TRBV6-3|TRBD2|16
TGTGCCAGCAGTTACTCCCTCGGGGGGTCCAGGGAGACCCAGTACTTC
CASSYSLGGSRETQYF
>many|TRBJ2-7|TRBV4-1|.|16
TGCGCCAGCAGCCATGGCCTAGGGCCGGTTGCCTACGAGCAGTACTTC
CASSHGLGPVAYEQYF
>medium-sized|TRBJ2-2|TRBV5-1|.|14
TGCGCCAGCAGCCCCGGGGGTCCCACCGGGGAGCTGTTTTTT
CASSPGGPTGELFF
>many|TRBJ2-1|TRBV5-1|.|14
TGCGCCAGCAGCTTGGGCCCGGCATCCAATGAGCAGTTCTTC
CASSLGPASNEQFF
>few|TRBJ2-7|TRBV28|TRBD1|14
TGTGCCAGCAGTTTGGGGGGACAGGGGTACGAGCAGTACTTC
CASSLGGQGYEQYF
>many|TRBJ1-5|TRBV27|.|15
TGTGCCAGCAGTTTAGCGGGGGTAGTTAGTCAGCCCCAGCATTTT
CASSLAGVVSQPQHF
>many|TRBJ2-3|TRBV7-6|.|13
TGTGCCAGCAGCTTAGCGCCCGGGGATACGCAGTATTTT
CASSLAPGDTQYF
>many|TRBJ2-3|TRBV14|.|12
TGTGCCAGCAGCCAGCAGGGGTGGACGCAGTATTTT
CASSQQGWTQYF
>.|TRBJ2-2|TRBV12-3/TRBV12-4|.|15
TGTGCCAGCAGCCCGGGTGGGGGCGGGAACGGGGAGCTGTTTTTT
CASSPGGGGNGELFF
>many|TRBJ1-6|TRBV5-4|.|15
TGTGCCAGCAGGAATTGGGCAGGAGAGAATTCACCCCTCCACTTT
CASRNWAGENSPLHF
>many|TRBJ1-1|TRBV6-1|.|13
TGTGCCAGCGGAAACAGGGAGGTGGCTGAAGCTTTCTTT
CASGNREVAEAFF
>many|TRBJ2-1|TRBV2|TRBD2|17
TGTGCCAGCAGTGAGGGGTCGGGGCTAGCGGGAGTTGGGGAGCAGTTCTTC
CASSEGSGLAGVGEQFF
>many|TRBJ2-3|TRBV4-3|.|16
TGCGCCAGCAGCCAAGATTTCAAATCTAGCACAGATACGCAGTATTTT
CASSQDFKSSTDTQYF
>many|TRBJ1-5|TRBV28|.|14
TGTGCCAGCAGTCCGGGAAGCTTAATTGGGCCCCAGCATTTT
CASSPGSLIGPQHF
>many|TRBJ1-2|TRBV19|TRBD1|14
TGTACCAGTAGGGACCCGGGACAGGCGGTTATGGACACCTTC
CTSRDPGQAVMDTF